The 26 T cell receptor beta chains reported below all come from one sample, sequenced in a study of blood T cell repertoires in COVID-19 (dated by TCRdb to 2018 to 2021). Library creation used the immunoSEQ multiplex PCR assay. The clones in this table, taken by TCRdb from immuneACCESS, are in-frame only. Not every clone is retained; where verified, under half of the shortfall comes from an unresolved V gene, and the cause of the rest is unknown. The sample table holds more than 350,000 clones, of which 85% to 90% were seen once. 0.9% to 1.1% of the sample comes from the top ten. Input material: PBMCs or T cells enriched from blood (not recorded which). All receptors derive from a young man who had recovered from COVID-19.

The gene calls are TRBV7-8 and TRBJ2-1; 9 bases align to TRBD2. CDR1 is SGHVS and CDR2 is FQNEAQ in the germline V gene. Germline trimming cut 3 bases from V and 8 bases from J; bases unmatched to any gene: 8. The CDR3 is 15 amino acids. The CDR3 region has the DNA TGTGCCAGCAGCTTTCTTGCGGGAGGGGGGGATGAGCAGTTCTTC. Translating it yields CASSFLAGGGDEQFF. The variable domain in full, with the rest retrieved from reference TRBV7-8 and TRBJ2-1, is GAGVSQSPRYKVAKRGQDVALRCDPISGHVSLFWYQQALGQGPEFLTYFQNEAQLDKSGLPSDRFFAERPEGSVSTLKIQRTQQEDSAVYLCASSFLAGGGDEQFFGPGTRLTVL.

V is TRBV12-3 or TRBV12-4 and J is TRBJ1-1; D gene ambiguous. V gave up 3 bases and J gave up 7 bases, with 9 bases separating them. This CDR3 contains 12 residues. CDR3 region: CASSFVQIEAFF. The CDR3 DNA sequence: TGTGCCAGCAGTTTTGTCCAGATTGAAGCTTTCTTT.

This sequence joins TRBV5-1 and TRBJ1-1; D call uncertain. Germline V gene data show CDR1 as SGHRS and CDR2 as YFSETQ. This CDR3 spans 13 amino acids. V was cut by 2 bases and J by 4 bases, with 9 bases left in between. This CDR3 reads CASSLPGGTEAFF. For the CDR3, the DNA is TGCGCCAGCAGCTTACCGGGAGGCACTGAAGCTTTCTTT.

The chain combines TRBV12-5 with TRBJ2-1; 7 nucleotides align to TRBD2. The CDR3 is 14 amino acids. The V gene's germline CDR1 is LGHNT and CDR2 FRNRAP. The V segment lost 3 bases and the J segment 6 bases; nucleotides outside the gene matches: 5. CDR3 DNA: TGTGCTAGTGGTTTACTAGCGAGCGGCAATGAGCAGTTCTTC. This encodes CASGLLASGNEQFF.

The chain has TRBV19 and TRBJ2-1; the D is unclear. The CDR3 has 14 amino acids. V was cut by 7 bases and J by 0 bases, with 10 bases left in between. Germline CDR1 reads LNHDA; CDR2 reads SQIVND (reference sequence). CDR3 sequence (DNA): TGTGCCAGTACCACCCGGAGCTCCTACAATGAGCAGTTCTTC. Translation gives CASTTRSSYNEQFF. Based on the CDR3 plus reference TRBV19 and TRBJ2-1, the full variable domain is DGGITQSPKYLFRKEGQNVTLSCEQNLNHDAMYWYRQDPGQGLRLIYYSQIVNDFQKGDIAEGYSVSREKKESFPLTVTSAQKNPTAFYLCASTTRSSYNEQFFGPGTRLTVL.

The V and J genes are TRBV7-8 and TRBJ2-1; D possibly corresponds to TRBD2 (5 bases). The germline V and J ends were trimmed by 4 bases and 0 bases, with 16 bases remaining between them. The germline CDR1 and CDR2 sequences are SGHVS and FQNEAQ. The CDR3 runs 17 residues. CDR3 coding DNA: TGTGCCAGCAGCTGGGCCCGGAGCGGAGGCTCCTACAATGAGCAGTTCTTC. It specifies CASSWARSGGSYNEQFF.

As concerns this clone: The sample contains more than one DNA sequence encoding this CDR3. As DNA, the CDR3 is TGCGCCAGCAGCTTGGTCCCGGGGAACACTGAAGCTTTCTTT. Its protein is CASSLVPGNTEAFF. The rearrangement links TRBV5-1 to TRBJ1-1, with D unclear. Germline CDR1 SGHRS, CDR2 YFSETQ. Trimming removed 0 bases at V and 1 base at J, with 7 bases between. The CDR3 is 14 residues long.

The chain couples TRBV6-5 to TRBJ2-7; the D gene is possibly TRBD1 (5 bases). V dropped 2 bases and J dropped 2 bases, with 13 bases sitting between them. The CDR3 has 15 amino acids. Germline CDR1 reads MNHEY; CDR2 reads SVGAGI. Here the CDR3 DNA reads TGTGCCAGCAGTTACGGGCCAGGGTCGACCTACGAGCAGTACTTC. This gives the protein CASSYGPGSTYEQYF.

This chain connects TRBV3-1 (or the pseudogene TRBV3-2) to TRBJ2-3; D might be TRBD2 (5 bases). The CDR3 loop spans 13 amino acids. V dropped 4 bases and J dropped 3 bases, with 8 bases sitting between them. The germline gives CDR1 LGHDT, CDR2 YNNKEL (reference sequence). The CDR3 bases are TGTGCCAGCAGCCCGGGAACGACAGATACGCAGTATTTT. It yields the protein CASSPGTTDTQYF.

This sequence joins TRBV10-2 and TRBJ1-4; tentative D call: TRBD1 (6 bases). This CDR3 comprises 15 residues. Between the trimmed V and J ends, which lost 2 bases and 7 bases, there was a span of 14 bases. Germline loops: CDR1 WSHSY, CDR2 SAAADI. Here the CDR3 DNA reads TGCGCCAGCAGTGAGGGACAGAGGACGGGTGAAAAACTGTTTTTT. Residues: CASSEGQRTGEKLFF.

The chain joins TRBV18 to TRBJ1-4, with D possibly TRBD1 on 5 matching bases. The V and J ends lost 6 bases and 5 bases respectively, with 16 bases between them. CDR3 length: 15 residues. Germline-derived CDR1 and CDR2 are KGHSH and LQKENI. The CDR3 nucleotides are TGTGCCAGCTCCCCAGGGCCGGGAAAGAATGAAAAACTGTTTTTT. This sequence encodes CASSPGPGKNEKLFF.

The chain combines TRBV6-1 with TRBJ2-1; the D gene is possibly TRBD2 (5 bases). V was pared by 0 bases and J by 7 bases, with 7 bases between. The CDR3 runs to 13 residues. Germline V lookup: CDR1 MNHNS, CDR2 SASEGT. CDR3: CASSEAGENEQFF. In DNA, the CDR3 is TGTGCCAGCAGTGAAGCTGGGGAGAATGAGCAGTTCTTC.

This chain joins TRBV9 and TRBJ2-7; TRBD1 is a possible D gene (6 bases). Trimming left V 1 base short and J 5 bases short, with 13 bases between. The CDR3 extends over 14 amino acids. CDR1 and CDR2 (germline): SGDLS, YYNGEE. Here the CDR3 reads CASSVQGQADEQYF. DNA for the CDR3: TGTGCCAGCAGCGTACAGGGGCAGGCGGACGAGCAGTACTTC.

V usage is TRBV7-6 and J usage is TRBJ1-5; D perhaps matches TRBD1 (5 bases). CDR3 length equals 13 residues. V lost 6 bases, J lost 4 bases, and 10 bases lay in between. CDR1 is SGHVS and CDR2 is FNYEAQ in the germline V gene. CDR3 DNA: TGTGCCAGCAGTTCAGACAGAAATCAGCCCCAGCATTTT. It codes for CASSSDRNQPQHF.

On this clone itself: This CDR3 is also generated by other DNA sequences in the sample. The chain uses TRBV5-1 and TRBJ2-2; a weak D match, TRBD1 (5 bases). V was clipped by 2 bases and J by 0 bases, with 5 bases between them. The CDR3 has 14 residues. CDR1 and CDR2 (germline): SGHRS, YFSETQ. The DNA for the CDR3 is TGCGCCAGCAGCTTACAGGCGAACACCGGGGAGCTGTTTTTT. Amino acids: CASSLQANTGELFF.

The chain joins TRBV18 to TRBJ1-6, with 11 bases identical to TRBD1. This CDR3 has 16 amino acids. V was clipped by 3 bases and J by 7 bases; unmatched bases: 5. CDR1 and CDR2 from the germline V gene are KGHSH and LQKENI. In nucleotides, the CDR3 is TGTGCCAGCTCACCGGAGGACAGGGGGCTGAATTCACCCCTCCACTTT. Its translation: CASSPEDRGLNSPLHF.

The V call is TRBV14, the J call TRBJ2-2; no reliable D call. Trimming left V 5 bases short and J 1 base short, with 17 bases between. This CDR3 has 17 amino acids. The germline V gene encodes CDR1 SGHDN and CDR2 FVKESK. The CDR3 DNA reads as TGTGCCAGCAGCAAAGTGTCCGGTTCCCGGAACACCGGGGAGCTGTTTTTT. Protein product: CASSKVSGSRNTGELFF.

The rearrangement uses TRBV4-1 and TRBJ1-2; D perhaps matches TRBD1 (6 bases). The CDR3 consists of 16 residues. Germline V gene lookup returns CDR1 MGHRA and CDR2 YSYEKL. The V end was cut by 0 bases, the J end by 4 bases, with 15 bases between. CDR3 DNA sequence: TGCGCCAGCAGCCAAGAATTTTCAGGGGCGACCTATGGCTACACCTTC. This sequence encodes CASSQEFSGATYGYTF.

This clone was seen only a few times. This chain links TRBV6-5 with TRBJ2-7; D not certain. The germline V and J ends were trimmed by 10 bases and 5 bases, with 12 bases remaining between them. Per the germline V gene, CDR1 is MNHEY and CDR2 is SVGAGI. The length of the CDR3 is 11 residues. In DNA, the CDR3 is TGTGCCACCAAAGATAGTAACGAGCAGTACTTC. Amino acid sequence: CATKDSNEQYF.

The chain couples TRBV28 to TRBJ2-7, with TRBD1 identical over 8 bases. Trimming took 6 bases from V and 6 from J; bases not matched to a gene: 16. The CDR3 is made up of 16 amino acids. Germline V lookup: CDR1 MDHEN, CDR2 SYDVKM. CDR3 region: CASSPAGGQGKVEQYF. The CDR3 region has the DNA TGTGCCAGCAGCCCAGCAGGAGGACAGGGAAAAGTCGAGCAGTACTTC.

The chain joins TRBV5-1 to TRBJ1-2; D unclear. The CDR3 has 15 amino acids. The germline V gene encodes CDR1 SGHRS and CDR2 YFSETQ. The V gene lost 2 bases and the J gene lost 1 base, with 12 bases spanning the gap. CDR3 coding DNA: TGCGCCAGCAGCTTCCAAGATGCACTTAACTATGGCTACACCTTC. Translated: CASSFQDALNYGYTF.

This clone was seen only a few times. V gene TRBV24-1 combines with J gene TRBJ2-7, with 7 nucleotides matching TRBD1. CDR1 KGHDR and CDR2 SFDVKD come from the germline V gene. V shed 9 bases, J shed 6 bases, and the junction held 10 bases outside the gene matches. The CDR3 has 13 amino acids. CDR3 amino acids: CATSRQGTSEQYF. The CDR3 DNA follows: TGTGCCACCTCGAGACAGGGCACGTCCGAGCAGTACTTC.

The CDR3: CASSLSPEAFF. The CDR3 coding sequence is TGTGCCAGCAGCTTATCTCCTGAAGCTTTCTTT. This sequence joins TRBV7-9 and TRBJ1-1; D not certain. The CDR3 sequence is 11 residues long. Germline assignment: CDR1 SEHNR and CDR2 FQNEAQ (reference sequence). The germline V and J ends were trimmed by 2 bases and 6 bases, with 4 bases remaining between them. Full variable domain (rest looked up from reference TRBV7-9 and TRBJ1-1): DTGVSQNPRHKITKRGQNVTFRCDPISEHNRLYWYRQTLGQGPEFLTYFQNEAQLEKSRLLSDRFSAERPKGSFSTLEIQRTEQGDSAMYLCASSLSPEAFFGQGTRLTVV.

The rearrangement joins TRBV2 to TRBJ2-3; D is perhaps TRBD2 (6 bases). V gave up 3 bases and J gave up 2 bases, with 12 bases separating them. The CDR3 has 15 amino acids. Germline lookup yields CDR1 SNHLY and CDR2 FYNNEI. DNA of the CDR3: TGTGCCAGCAGTGAGGAGGGTTCTGTCACAGATACGCAGTATTTT. The encoded protein is CASSEEGSVTDTQYF.

DNA of the CDR3: TGTGCCAGCAGCAGCTTAGGATTTTCCCCGACAGTAATCACAGATACGCAGTATTTT. It yields the protein CASSSLGFSPTVITDTQYF. The rearrangement joins TRBV7-3 to TRBJ2-3; possibly TRBD1 for D (5 bases). There are 19 residues in the CDR3. CDR1 is SGHTA and CDR2 is FQGTGA in the germline V gene. Trimming removed 5 bases at V and 2 bases at J, with 26 bases between. Complete variable domain (other parts from reference TRBV7-3 and TRBJ2-3): GAGVSQTPSNKVTEKGKYVELRCDPISGHTALYWYRQSLGQGPEFLIYFQGTGAADDSGLPNDRFFAVRPEGSVSTLKIQRTERGDSAVYLCASSSLGFSPTVITDTQYFGPGTRLTVL.

The rearrangement uses TRBV19 and TRBJ1-5; D remains unclear. CDR1 and CDR2 (germline): LNHDA, SQIVND (reference sequence). The V end lost 1 base, the J end lost 0 bases, and 7 bases lay between the germline ends. The CDR3 loop spans 15 amino acids. In nucleotides, the CDR3 is TGTGCCAGTAGTATAGGATATAGTAGCAATCAGCCCCAGCATTTT. This sequence encodes CASSIGYSSNQPQHF.